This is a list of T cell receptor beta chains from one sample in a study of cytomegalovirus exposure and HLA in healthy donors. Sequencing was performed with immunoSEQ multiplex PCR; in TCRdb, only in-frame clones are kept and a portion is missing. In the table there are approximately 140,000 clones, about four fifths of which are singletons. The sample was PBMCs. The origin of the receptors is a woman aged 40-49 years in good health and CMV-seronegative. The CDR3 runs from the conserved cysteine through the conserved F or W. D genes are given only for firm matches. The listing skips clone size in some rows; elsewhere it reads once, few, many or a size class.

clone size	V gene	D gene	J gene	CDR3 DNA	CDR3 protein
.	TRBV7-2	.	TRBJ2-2	TGTGCCAGCAGCTTCGGAGGGGCGGTCACGAACACCGGGGAGCTGTTTTTT	CASSFGGAVTNTGELFF
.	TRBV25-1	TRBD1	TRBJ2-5	TGTGCCAGCAGTGGGGACAGCCAAGAGACCCAGTACTTC	CASSGDSQETQYF
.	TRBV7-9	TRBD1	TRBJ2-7	TGTGCCAGCAGCTTAGCGGGACAGGGTTCGTCCTACGAGCAGTACTTC	CASSLAGQGSSYEQYF
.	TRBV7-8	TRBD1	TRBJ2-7	TGTGCCAGCAGTTCCGGGACAGGGGCTACCTACGAGCAGTACTTC	CASSSGTGATYEQYF
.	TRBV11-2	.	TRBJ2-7	TGTGCCAGCAGCCCTAGCTCCTACGAGCAGTACTTC	CASSPSSYEQYF
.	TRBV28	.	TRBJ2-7	TGTGCCAGCAGTTTCCCGGACACCTGGGAACAGTACTTC	CASSFPDTWEQYF
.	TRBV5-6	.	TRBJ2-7	TGTGCCAGCAGCTTCTGGGGGGGCAGGTCCTACGAGCAGTACTTC	CASSFWGGRSYEQYF
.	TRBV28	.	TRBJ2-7	TGTGCCAGCAGTTTAATAGCGGTGGACGAGCAGTACTTC	CASSLIAVDEQYF
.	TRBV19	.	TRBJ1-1	TGTGCCAGTACCCCGGGACAAAATCTGAACACTGAAGCTTTCTTT	CASTPGQNLNTEAFF
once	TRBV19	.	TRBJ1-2	TGTGCCAGTAGTGAAGACTACGACTATGGCTACACCTTC	CASSEDYDYGYTF
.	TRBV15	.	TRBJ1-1	TGTGCCACCAGCGTCTACGACGGGATCCGGTCTGAAGCTTTCTTT	CATSVYDGIRSEAFF
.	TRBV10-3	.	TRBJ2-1	TGTGCCATCAGCCAGGGCTTATCCAATGAGCAGTTCTTC	CAISQGLSNEQFF
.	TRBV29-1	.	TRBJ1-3	TGCAGCGTTGAAGCCACTACAGGTAGAAACACCATATATTTT	CSVEATTGRNTIYF
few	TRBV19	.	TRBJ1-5	TGTGCCAGTAGTATCCCCTTTTTGACAGATGGGAATCAGCCCCAGCATTTT	CASSIPFLTDGNQPQHF